This is a list of T cell receptor beta chains from one sample in a study of T cell responses to AZD1222 COVID-19 vaccine. TCRdb keeps only in-frame clones here, not all; method: immunoSEQ multiplex PCR. The table shows 90,000 to 120,000 clones, with approximately 89% occurring only once. This specimen consisted of peripheral blood, obtained 28 days after the second dose of the MenACWY control vaccine. Receptor source: an adult who received the MenACWY meningococcal vaccine as a control. Each CDR3 is given with its conserved first and last residue. The D gene is left open where the match is weak. The size entry is marked missing in some rows and otherwise reads once, few, many or a size class.

D | size | J | V | CDR3 | DNA
NA | few | TRBJ2-5 | TRBV3-1/TRBV3-2 | CASSQVRETQYF | TGTGCCAGCAGCCAAGTCCGGGAGACCCAGTACTTC
NA | NA | TRBJ1-4 | TRBV19 | CASSTGTDEKLFF | TGTGCCAGTAGCACGGGGACGGATGAAAAACTGTTTTTT
NA | NA | TRBJ2-7 | TRBV6-2/TRBV6-3 | CASSSGTFSSYEQYF | TGTGCCAGCAGCTCCGGGACTTTTAGCTCCTACGAGCAGTACTTC
NA | NA | TRBJ2-7 | TRBV21-1 | CASSPRGVGPYEQYF | TGTGCCAGCAGCCCTAGGGGGGTCGGTCCCTACGAGCAGTACTTC
NA | NA | TRBJ2-1 | TRBV7-2 | CASSLGWHNEQFF | TGTGCCAGCAGCTTAGGATGGCACAATGAGCAGTTCTTC
NA | few | TRBJ1-1 | TRBV5-6 | CASSLYGRSMNTEAFF | TGTGCCAGCAGCTTGTATGGTCGCAGCATGAACACTGAAGCTTTCTTT
NA | NA | TRBJ2-5 | TRBV5-6 | CASSQPQETQYF | TGTGCCAGCAGTCAGCCCCAAGAGACCCAGTACTTC
NA | NA | TRBJ1-1 | TRBV7-2 | CASVSQRGGEAFF | TGTGCCAGCGTAAGCCAGCGGGGGGGAGAAGCTTTCTTT
NA | NA | TRBJ2-1 | TRBV6-5 | CASRHRVDEQFF | TGTGCCAGCAGACACCGCGTCGATGAGCAGTTCTTC
NA | NA | TRBJ2-7 | TRBV5-6 | CASSLGGDFYEQYF | TGTGCCAGCAGCTTGGGGGGCGACTTTTACGAGCAGTACTTC
NA | NA | TRBJ2-1 | TRBV5-1 | CASSSGSLPNEQFF | TGCGCCAGCAGCTCGGGATCCCTCCCCAATGAGCAGTTCTTC
NA | NA | TRBJ1-2 | TRBV3-1/TRBV3-2 | CASSQHRDGGYTF | TGTGCCAGCAGCCAGCACAGGGACGGTGGCTACACCTTC
NA | NA | TRBJ2-1 | TRBV21-1 | CASSKALPGTVINEQFF | TGTGCCAGCAGCAAAGCCCTTCCGGGGACAGTTATCAATGAGCAGTTCTTC
NA | NA | TRBJ2-3 | TRBV5-1 | CASSDTQYF | TGCGCCAGCAGCGATACGCAGTATTTT
NA | NA | TRBJ1-5 | TRBV7-2 | CASSPSPGIGQPQHF | TGTGCCAGCAGCCCGAGCCCCGGGATAGGTCAGCCCCAGCATTTT
NA | NA | TRBJ1-4 | TRBV18 | CASSPSGDRNEKLFF | TGTGCCAGCTCACCATCAGGGGATCGAAATGAAAAACTGTTTTTT
NA | NA | TRBJ2-3 | TRBV9 | CASSVEELAGNTQYF | TGTGCCAGCAGCGTGGAAGAACTAGCAGGAAATACGCAGTATTTT
NA | NA | TRBJ2-7 | TRBV5-4 | CASSPGHAGYEQYF | TGTGCCAGCAGCCCGGGACACGCCGGCTACGAGCAGTACTTC
TRBD2 | NA | TRBJ2-1 | TRBV28 | CASGGGDYYNEQFF | TGTGCCAGCGGCGGGGGGGACTACTACAATGAGCAGTTCTTC
TRBD1 | NA | TRBJ1-1 | TRBV6-5 | CASRNTQGAGTEAFF | TGTGCCAGCAGGAATACTCAGGGGGCGGGGACTGAAGCTTTCTTT
TRBD1 | NA | TRBJ2-7 | TRBV19 | CASSTGQDQQYF | TGTGCCAGTAGTACGGGACAGGATCAGCAGTACTTC
NA | NA | TRBJ1-5 | TRBV2 | CASSQDRYSNQPQHF | TGTGCCAGCAGTCAGGACAGATATAGCAATCAGCCCCAGCATTTT
TRBD2 | NA | TRBJ2-5 | TRBV7-9 | CATQAGGRETQYF | TGTGCCACCCAAGCGGGGGGCCGGGAGACCCAGTACTTC
NA | NA | TRBJ1-4 | TRBV4-2 | CASSQERARTNEKLFF | TGTGCCAGCAGCCAAGAAAGGGCTCGTACTAATGAAAAACTGTTTTTT
TRBD2 | NA | TRBJ2-1 | TRBV2 | CASKRLAGGNEQFF | TGTGCCAGCAAAAGACTAGCGGGGGGCAATGAGCAGTTCTTC
TRBD1 | NA | TRBJ1-2 | TRBV12-3/TRBV12-4 | CASRGQGANGYTF | TGTGCCAGCAGGGGACAGGGGGCGAATGGCTACACCTTC
TRBD1 | NA | TRBJ2-7 | TRBV5-5 | CASSRGQTNTYEQYF | TGTGCCAGCAGCCGGGGACAGACTAATACCTACGAGCAGTACTTC
NA | NA | TRBJ2-3 | TRBV7-9 | CASSPRGGGTQYF | TGTGCCAGCAGCCCACGGGGTGGTGGCACGCAGTATTTT
NA | NA | TRBJ2-6 | TRBV5-4 | CASSLEGLSGANVLTF | TGTGCCAGCAGCTTGGAGGGACTCTCTGGGGCCAACGTCCTGACTTTC
NA | NA | TRBJ2-2 | TRBV19 | CASHLGTGELFF | TGTGCCAGCCACCTAGGAACCGGGGAGCTGTTTTTT
TRBD1 | NA | TRBJ1-2 | TRBV3-1/TRBV3-2 | CASSQSDRGGHGYTF | TGTGCCAGCAGCCAATCGGACAGGGGAGGGCATGGCTACACCTTC
NA | NA | TRBJ1-1 | TRBV28 | CATTSRGRTEAFF | TGTGCCACCACATCCCGTGGGAGGACTGAAGCTTTCTTT
NA | NA | TRBJ2-7 | TRBV28 | CASSSRLEVYEQYF | TGTGCCAGCAGTTCTCGACTAGAGGTCTACGAGCAGTACTTC
NA | once | TRBJ2-1 | TRBV9 | CASNQGANNEQFF | TGTGCCAGCAACCAGGGAGCAAACAATGAGCAGTTCTTC
NA | NA | TRBJ2-3 | TRBV19 | CATHWGGGTDTQYF | TGTGCCACACATTGGGGCGGGGGCACAGATACGCAGTATTTT
TRBD1 | NA | TRBJ1-2 | TRBV28 | CASSLGGQANYGYTF | TGTGCCAGCAGTTTGGGGGGACAGGCCAACTATGGCTACACCTTC
TRBD2 | NA | TRBJ2-7 | TRBV27 | CASSLPGLAGEQYF | TGTGCCAGCAGCCTCCCGGGACTAGCCGGAGAGCAGTACTTC
NA | NA | TRBJ1-5 | TRBV4-2 | CASSQDGTNNQPQHF | TGTGCCAGCAGCCAAGATGGGACAAACAATCAGCCCCAGCATTTT
NA | NA | TRBJ2-7 | TRBV5-1 | CASSPQGTYEQYF | TGCGCCAGCAGCCCCCAGGGCACCTACGAGCAGTACTTC
NA | NA | TRBJ2-7 | TRBV23-1 | CASSQSAGTASYEQYF | TGCGCCAGCAGTCAATCGGCAGGGACGGCCTCCTACGAGCAGTACTTC
NA | NA | TRBJ2-7 | TRBV7-9 | CASSLAGSSTYEQYF | TGTGCCAGCAGCTTAGCGGGGTCATCGACCTACGAGCAGTACTTC
TRBD1 | once | TRBJ1-2 | TRBV28 | CASSTSGQGIRYTF | TGTGCCAGCAGTACCTCGGGACAGGGCATCCGCTACACCTTC
TRBD1 | NA | TRBJ2-3 | TRBV7-6 | CARGGPNPVNTDTQYF | TGTGCCAGAGGGGGCCCCAACCCGGTGAACACAGATACGCAGTATTTT
NA | NA | TRBJ1-6 | TRBV7-3 | CASSTSGADSPLHF | TGTGCCAGCAGCACTTCGGGAGCGGACTCACCCCTCCACTTT
NA | NA | TRBJ2-1 | TRBV3-1/TRBV3-2 | CASVYDNEQFF | TGTGCCAGCGTGTATGACAATGAGCAGTTCTTC
NA | NA | TRBJ1-1 | TRBV28 | CASSLGGYMNTEAFF | TGTGCCAGCAGTTTAGGGGGATACATGAACACTGAAGCTTTCTTT
NA | NA | TRBJ1-5 | TRBV5-1 | CASSLDQGLGQPQHF | TGCGCCAGCAGCTTGGACCAGGGGCTGGGTCAGCCCCAGCATTTT
NA | NA | TRBJ2-2 | TRBV24-1 | CATSVRVGTGELFF | TGTGCCACCAGTGTCCGGGTTGGAACCGGGGAGCTGTTTTTT
TRBD1 | NA | TRBJ1-6 | TRBV19 | CASSPFGQGDNSPLHF | TGTGCCAGTAGCCCCTTCGGACAGGGCGATAATTCACCCCTCCACTTT
NA | few | TRBJ2-5 | TRBV20-1 | CSASPKETQYF | TGCAGTGCTAGTCCTAAAGAGACCCAGTACTTC
NA | once | TRBJ2-2 | TRBV5-1 | CASSLILSDTGELFF | TGCGCCAGCAGCTTGATTCTCAGTGACACCGGGGAGCTGTTTTTT
NA | once | TRBJ2-7 | TRBV3-1/TRBV3-2 | CASSQAYEQYF | TGTGCCAGCAGCCAGGCCTACGAGCAGTACTTC
NA | NA | TRBJ2-3 | TRBV2 | CASSVGGADTQYF | TGTGCCAGCAGTGTGGGTGGCGCAGATACGCAGTATTTT
NA | NA | TRBJ2-2 | TRBV9 | CASRGRAGELFF | TGTGCCTCCAGGGGAAGGGCCGGGGAGCTGTTTTTT
TRBD1 | once | TRBJ2-7 | TRBV5-1 | CASSLVAETGGSEQYF | TGCGCCAGCAGCTTGGTCGCCGAGACAGGGGGTTCCGAGCAGTACTTC
NA | NA | TRBJ2-7 | TRBV7-2 | CASSSGQLGSYEQYF | TGTGCCAGCAGCTCAGGACAGCTAGGCTCCTACGAGCAGTACTTC
TRBD2 | NA | TRBJ2-5 | TRBV4-2 | CASSQNAGGETQYF | TGTGCCAGCAGCCAAAACGCGGGGGGAGAGACCCAGTACTTC
NA | once | TRBJ1-1 | TRBV7-2 | CASSLAARMNTEAFF | TGTGCCAGCAGCTTAGCGGCACGCATGAACACTGAAGCTTTCTTT
NA | NA | TRBJ2-3 | TRBV19 | CASAPGDRVPDTQYF | TGTGCCAGTGCCCCGGGAGACAGGGTCCCAGATACGCAGTATTTT
NA | few | TRBJ2-3 | TRBV3-1/TRBV3-2 | CASSQAWDTDTQYF | TGTGCCAGCAGCCAAGCGTGGGACACAGATACGCAGTATTTT